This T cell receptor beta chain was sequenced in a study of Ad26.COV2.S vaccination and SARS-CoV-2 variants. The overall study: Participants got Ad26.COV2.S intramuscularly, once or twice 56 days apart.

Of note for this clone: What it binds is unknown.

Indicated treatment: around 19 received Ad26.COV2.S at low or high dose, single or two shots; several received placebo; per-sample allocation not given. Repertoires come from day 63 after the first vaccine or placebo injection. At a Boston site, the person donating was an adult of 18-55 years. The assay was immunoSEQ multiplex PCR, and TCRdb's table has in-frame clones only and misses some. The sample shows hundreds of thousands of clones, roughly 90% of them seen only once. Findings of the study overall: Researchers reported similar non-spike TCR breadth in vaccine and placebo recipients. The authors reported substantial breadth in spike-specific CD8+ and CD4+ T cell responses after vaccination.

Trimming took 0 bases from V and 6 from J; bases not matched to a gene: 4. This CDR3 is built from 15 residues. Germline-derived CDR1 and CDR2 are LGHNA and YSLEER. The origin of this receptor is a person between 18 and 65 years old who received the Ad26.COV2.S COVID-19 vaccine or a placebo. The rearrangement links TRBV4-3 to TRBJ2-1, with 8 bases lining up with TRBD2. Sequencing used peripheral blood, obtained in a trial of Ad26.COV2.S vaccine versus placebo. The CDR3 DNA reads TGCGCCAGCAGCCAAGACTGGAGCGGGGGCAATGAGCAGTTCTTC. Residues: CASSQDWSGGNEQFF.